A selection of T cell receptor beta chains follows, all from one sample in a study of T cell changes during pregnancy in multiple sclerosis. Here immunoSEQ multiplex PCR was the method, and the copy in TCRdb shows in-frame clones only, minus some. The sample holds about 94,000 clones, around 94% seen once. Specimen: peripheral blood, collected in the third trimester of pregnancy. These receptor sequences come from a female donor with multiple sclerosis, enrolled in a pregnancy study. Both conserved end residues are part of each CDR3. Fields, in order: CDR3 length, J gene, clone size, V gene, D gene, CDR3 DNA, CDR3 protein. A D gene is named only where the DNA matches it firmly. Only some rows state a clone size, as once, few, many or a class for expanded clones.

len: 14
j_gene: TRBJ1-2
abundance: -
v_gene: TRBV5-1
d_gene: -
CDR3nt: TGCGCCAGCAGCTTGGAGGGCAGGGCCTATGGCTACACCTTC
CDR3aa: CASSLEGRAYGYTF

len: 13
j_gene: TRBJ1-1
abundance: -
v_gene: TRBV5-4
d_gene: -
CDR3nt: TGTGCCAGCAGCTTGGGGAGTTTCACTGAAGCTTTCTTT
CDR3aa: CASSLGSFTEAFF

len: 17
j_gene: TRBJ1-2
abundance: -
v_gene: TRBV27
d_gene: TRBD1
CDR3nt: TGTGCCAGCAGTTTAACAACAGGGGGGGTCCTCAACTATGGCTACACCTTC
CDR3aa: CASSLTTGGVLNYGYTF

len: 13
j_gene: TRBJ2-7
abundance: -
v_gene: TRBV14
d_gene: -
CDR3nt: TGTGCCAGCAGCCAAATCCGGGAGAACGAGCAGTACTTC
CDR3aa: CASSQIRENEQYF

len: 17
j_gene: TRBJ2-7
abundance: -
v_gene: TRBV27
d_gene: -
CDR3nt: TGTGCCAGCAGTTTATTAGGCCGGGTAATGAGCTCCTACGAGCAGTACTTC
CDR3aa: CASSLLGRVMSSYEQYF

len: 17
j_gene: TRBJ2-1
abundance: -
v_gene: TRBV28
d_gene: TRBD2
CDR3nt: TGTGCCAGCAGTAGCCGGGGAGCGGGACTACTTCTCAATGAGCAGTTCTTC
CDR3aa: CASSSRGAGLLLNEQFF

len: 14
j_gene: TRBJ2-7
abundance: once
v_gene: TRBV12-5
d_gene: -
CDR3nt: TGTGCTAGTGGCTACGCCCGAGGTGCCAATGAGCAGTACTTC
CDR3aa: CASGYARGANEQYF

len: 12
j_gene: TRBJ1-1
abundance: -
v_gene: TRBV30
d_gene: -
CDR3nt: TGTGCCTGGAAAGCAATGAACACTGAAGCTTTCTTT
CDR3aa: CAWKAMNTEAFF

len: 15
j_gene: TRBJ2-3
abundance: -
v_gene: TRBV6-5
d_gene: TRBD2
CDR3nt: TGTGCCAGCAGCCTCGTAGCGGGAGCGACAGATACGCAGTATTTT
CDR3aa: CASSLVAGATDTQYF

len: 14
j_gene: TRBJ2-1
abundance: -
v_gene: TRBV6-5
d_gene: TRBD2
CDR3nt: TGTGCCAGCAGTTACGGTGCGGGAGAGAATGAGCAGTTCTTC
CDR3aa: CASSYGAGENEQFF

len: 13
j_gene: TRBJ1-2
abundance: -
v_gene: TRBV19
d_gene: TRBD1
CDR3nt: TGTGCCAGTAGCCCCGACAGGGGATATGGCTACACCTTC
CDR3aa: CASSPDRGYGYTF

len: 18
j_gene: TRBJ2-3
abundance: -
v_gene: TRBV7-9
d_gene: TRBD2
CDR3nt: TGTGCCAGCAGATTTCCGGGACTAGCGGGCCCATCCACAGATACGCAGTATTTT
CDR3aa: CASRFPGLAGPSTDTQYF

len: 13
j_gene: TRBJ2-7
abundance: -
v_gene: TRBV27
d_gene: -
CDR3nt: TGTGCCAGCAGTTTAACCCAGGCCTACGAGCAGTACTTC
CDR3aa: CASSLTQAYEQYF

len: 13
j_gene: TRBJ2-1
abundance: -
v_gene: TRBV28
d_gene: -
CDR3nt: TGTGCCAGCAGTTTGAGCGGTAGCGGTAAAGAGTTCTTC
CDR3aa: CASSLSGSGKEFF

len: 17
j_gene: TRBJ2-6
abundance: -
v_gene: TRBV5-1
d_gene: TRBD1
CDR3nt: TGCGCCAGCAGCCTAGAGACAGGGCTTAGTGGGGCCAACGTCCTGACTTTC
CDR3aa: CASSLETGLSGANVLTF

len: 13
j_gene: TRBJ2-5
abundance: -
v_gene: TRBV29-1
d_gene: -
CDR3nt: TGCAGCGTACAGACTATACTTCAAGAGACCCAGTACTTC
CDR3aa: CSVQTILQETQYF

len: 15
j_gene: TRBJ2-7
abundance: -
v_gene: TRBV19
d_gene: -
CDR3nt: TGTGCCAGTAGTATCAAAGGGGTCGCCGAGTGGGAGCAGTACTTC
CDR3aa: CASSIKGVAEWEQYF

len: 16
j_gene: TRBJ1-2
abundance: -
v_gene: TRBV5-1
d_gene: -
CDR3nt: TGCGCCAGCAGCCAATCTACGGCCCTCACCCCGGGTGGCTACACCTTC
CDR3aa: CASSQSTALTPGGYTF

len: 15
j_gene: TRBJ1-1
abundance: -
v_gene: TRBV6-6
d_gene: -
CDR3nt: TGTGCCAGCAGTTACTCGATCACAGGGAACACTGAAGCTTTCTTT
CDR3aa: CASSYSITGNTEAFF

len: 15
j_gene: TRBJ2-1
abundance: -
v_gene: TRBV7-2
d_gene: TRBD2
CDR3nt: TGTGCCAGCAGTCCAAGCGGGAGCTCCTACAATGAGCAGTTCTTC
CDR3aa: CASSPSGSSYNEQFF

len: 14
j_gene: TRBJ2-7
abundance: -
v_gene: TRBV7-8
d_gene: TRBD1
CDR3nt: TGTGCCAGCAGCCTCCGACAGGGTTTATACGAGCAGTACTTC
CDR3aa: CASSLRQGLYEQYF

len: 15
j_gene: TRBJ1-1
abundance: once
v_gene: TRBV5-1
d_gene: -
CDR3nt: TGCGCCAGCAGCCCGTCCACAGGCTCGAACACTGAAGCTTTCTTT
CDR3aa: CASSPSTGSNTEAFF

len: 11
j_gene: TRBJ2-1
abundance: -
v_gene: TRBV10-1
d_gene: -
CDR3nt: TGCGCCAGCAGTGAGGGCTGGGAGCAGTTCTTC
CDR3aa: CASSEGWEQFF

len: 15
j_gene: TRBJ2-1
abundance: -
v_gene: TRBV30
d_gene: TRBD2
CDR3nt: TGTGCCTGGAGCCGTAGGGGACTAGCGGGGAGGAGGCAGTTCTTC
CDR3aa: CAWSRRGLAGRRQFF

len: 14
j_gene: TRBJ2-1
abundance: once
v_gene: TRBV7-2
d_gene: TRBD2
CDR3nt: TGTGCCAGCAGCTTAGGATCCAGCGGGAGGTTGATAATCTTC
CDR3aa: CASSLGSSGRLIIF

len: 13
j_gene: TRBJ1-1
abundance: -
v_gene: TRBV5-4
d_gene: -
CDR3nt: TGTGCCAGCAGCCACTCGCCTGATCCTGTTGCTTTCTTT
CDR3aa: CASSHSPDPVAFF

len: 15
j_gene: TRBJ2-7
abundance: -
v_gene: TRBV30
d_gene: -
CDR3nt: TGTGCCTGGAGGCCCAGAAACGGGTTTGTGGGCGAGCAGTACTTC
CDR3aa: CAWRPRNGFVGEQYF

len: 12
j_gene: TRBJ1-2
abundance: -
v_gene: TRBV29-1
d_gene: -
CDR3nt: TGCAGCGAGTGGGCAGGGGCGACTGGCTACACCTTC
CDR3aa: CSEWAGATGYTF

len: 16
j_gene: TRBJ2-6
abundance: -
v_gene: TRBV27
d_gene: TRBD2
CDR3nt: TGTGCCAGCAGTTTACTCGGGGGGGCTGGGGCCAACGTCCTGACTTTC
CDR3aa: CASSLLGGAGANVLTF

len: 11
j_gene: TRBJ2-1
abundance: -
v_gene: TRBV11-2
d_gene: -
CDR3nt: TGTGCCAGCAGCTCCTTTGTTGAGCAGTTCTTC
CDR3aa: CASSSFVEQFF

len: 13
j_gene: TRBJ2-7
abundance: once
v_gene: TRBV29-1
d_gene: TRBD2
CDR3nt: TGCAGCGTTGTTGGGACTAGCGGCTCCGAGCAGTACTTC
CDR3aa: CSVVGTSGSEQYF

len: 13
j_gene: TRBJ1-2
abundance: -
v_gene: TRBV7-9
d_gene: -
CDR3nt: TGTGCCAGCAGCTTAGCGCCGGGCGGGGGCTACACCTTC
CDR3aa: CASSLAPGGGYTF

len: 16
j_gene: TRBJ2-1
abundance: -
v_gene: TRBV5-4
d_gene: -
CDR3nt: TGTGCCAGCACCCTTGACTTTCCCAGCTCCTACAATGAGCAGTTCTTC
CDR3aa: CASTLDFPSSYNEQFF

len: 15
j_gene: TRBJ2-3
abundance: -
v_gene: TRBV12-5
d_gene: -
CDR3nt: TGTGCTAGTGGTTTGAGTAGCGGATACACAGATACGCAGTATTTT
CDR3aa: CASGLSSGYTDTQYF

len: 14
j_gene: TRBJ1-1
abundance: -
v_gene: TRBV27
d_gene: -
CDR3nt: TGTGCCAGCAGCACGCACAGGGAGGGCACTGAAGCTTTCTTT
CDR3aa: CASSTHREGTEAFF

len: 14
j_gene: TRBJ2-5
abundance: once
v_gene: TRBV28
d_gene: TRBD2
CDR3nt: TGTGCCAGCAGTTTAGCTCCCCGGGGGGGGACCCAGTACTTC
CDR3aa: CASSLAPRGGTQYF

len: 17
j_gene: TRBJ1-2
abundance: -
v_gene: TRBV30
d_gene: -
CDR3nt: TGTGCCTGGAGTGTACCCGGACAGACATACTCTAACTATGGCTACACCTTC
CDR3aa: CAWSVPGQTYSNYGYTF

len: 14
j_gene: TRBJ2-7
abundance: -
v_gene: TRBV21-1
d_gene: -
CDR3nt: TGTGCCAGCAGCAAATGGGACAGGGTCGGCGAGCAGTACTTC
CDR3aa: CASSKWDRVGEQYF

len: 14
j_gene: TRBJ2-7
abundance: -
v_gene: TRBV11-2
d_gene: TRBD2
CDR3nt: TGTGCCAGCAGCTTAGTGGGACTAGCGGCCGAGCAGTACTTC
CDR3aa: CASSLVGLAAEQYF

len: 17
j_gene: TRBJ2-7
abundance: -
v_gene: TRBV19
d_gene: TRBD2
CDR3nt: TGTGCCAGTAGTATAGGATTCCGGACTAGAACCATCGACGAGCAGTACTTC
CDR3aa: CASSIGFRTRTIDEQYF

len: 14
j_gene: TRBJ2-5
abundance: -
v_gene: TRBV5-1
d_gene: TRBD1
CDR3nt: TGCGCCAGCAGCGTCCGGGACAGCCAAGAGACCCAGTACTTC
CDR3aa: CASSVRDSQETQYF

len: 15
j_gene: TRBJ1-2
abundance: -
v_gene: TRBV19
d_gene: TRBD1
CDR3nt: TGTGCCAGTAGTATAGTTGGACAGGGGGGGAATGGCTACACCTTC
CDR3aa: CASSIVGQGGNGYTF

len: 14
j_gene: TRBJ2-7
abundance: -
v_gene: TRBV4-1
d_gene: -
CDR3nt: TGCGCCAGCAGCCTTTCCGGGATAACCTACGAGCAGTACTTC
CDR3aa: CASSLSGITYEQYF

len: 14
j_gene: TRBJ2-5
abundance: -
v_gene: TRBV27
d_gene: -
CDR3nt: TGTGCCAGCAGTTTATTTTTCCCATCCCAGACCCAGTACTTC
CDR3aa: CASSLFFPSQTQYF

len: 20
j_gene: TRBJ2-7
abundance: -
v_gene: TRBV5-1
d_gene: TRBD2
CDR3nt: TGCGCCAGCAGCCGACGGAGCCGATCACAGCCTCTAGCGGGAGGGGACGAGCAGTACTTC
CDR3aa: CASSRRSRSQPLAGGDEQYF